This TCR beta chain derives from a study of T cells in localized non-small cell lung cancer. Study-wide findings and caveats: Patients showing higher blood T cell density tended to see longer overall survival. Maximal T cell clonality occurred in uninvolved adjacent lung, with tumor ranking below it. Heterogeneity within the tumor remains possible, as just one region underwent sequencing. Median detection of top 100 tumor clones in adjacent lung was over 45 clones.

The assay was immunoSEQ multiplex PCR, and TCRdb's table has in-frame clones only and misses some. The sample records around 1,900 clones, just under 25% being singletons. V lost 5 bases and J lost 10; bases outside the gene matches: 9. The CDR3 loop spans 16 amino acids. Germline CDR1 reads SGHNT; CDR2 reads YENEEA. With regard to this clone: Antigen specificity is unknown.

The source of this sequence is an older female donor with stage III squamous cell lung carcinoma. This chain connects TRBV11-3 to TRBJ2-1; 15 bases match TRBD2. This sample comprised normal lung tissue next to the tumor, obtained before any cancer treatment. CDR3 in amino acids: CASSPRTSGGAVEQFF. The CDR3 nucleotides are TGTGCCAGCAGCCCCCGGACTAGCGGGGGGGCCGTCGAGCAGTTCTTC.